The 26 T cell receptor beta chains below all came from one sample that was sequenced in a study of T cells after yellow fever vaccination. TCRdb recomputed calls from the 5' RACE reads with MiXCR, one row per CDR3 protein. Here the sample spans a few hundred thousand distinct CDR3 sequences, less than 20% being singletons. The material was PBMCs, obtained less than 6 days after the first yellow fever vaccination. The receptor set was obtained from a man younger than 30 who received the YFV17D yellow fever vaccine.

The chain uses TRBV7-6 and TRBJ2-7; TRBD1 aligns across 8 bases. This CDR3 is 16 amino acids long. With 3 bases clipped from V and 9 bases from J, the junction kept 16 bases outside the gene matches. Germline values: CDR1 SGHVS, CDR2 FNYEAQ. The CDR3 is CASSLSQGAEEDAQYF. The CDR3 bases are TGTGCCAGCAGCTTGAGCCAGGGGGCAGAGGAGGACGCGCAGTACTTC. The whole variable domain, remainder taken from reference TRBV7-6 and TRBJ2-7, is GAGVSQSPRYKVTKRGQDVALRCDPISGHVSLYWYRQALGQGPEFLTYFNYEAQQDKSGLPNDRFSAERPEGSISTLTIQRTEQRDSAMYRCASSLSQGAEEDAQYFGPGTRLTVT.

This clonotype was seen more than once but under ten times. V gene TRBV11-1 combines with J gene TRBJ2-1; possible D gene TRBD1, 6 bases. V lost 5 bases to trimming and J lost 7 bases, with 18 bases between them. The CDR3 contains 15 residues. Germline-derived CDR1 and CDR2 are SGHAT and FQDESV (reference sequence). CDR3 in amino acids: CASSRGNRARNEQFF. The CDR3, as DNA: TGTGCCAGCAGCAGAGGAAACAGGGCGAGGAATGAGCAGTTCTTC.

This clonotype was seen repeatedly, ten times or more. The rearrangement uses TRBV9 and TRBJ2-5; D is ambiguous. Trimming took off 3 bases at V and 2 bases at J, with 8 bases between the two ends. The CDR3 contains 13 residues. The V gene's germline CDR1 is SGDLS and CDR2 YYNGEE. In nucleotides, the CDR3 is TGTGCCAGCAGCGGTTTAGCACAAGAGACCCAGTACTTC. Translated: CASSGLAQETQYF. The complete variable domain, with remaining parts taken from reference TRBV9 and TRBJ2-5, reads DSGVTQTPKHLITATGQRVTLRCSPRSGDLSVYWYQQSLDQGLQFLIQYYNGEERAKGNILERFSAQQFPDLHSELNLSSLELGDSALYFCASSGLAQETQYFGPGTRLLVL.

This clonotype was seen only a few times. The J gene is TRBJ1-6, the V gene TRBV11-1, with D possibly TRBD1 on 5 matching bases. The germline V and J ends were trimmed by 4 bases and 0 bases, with 16 bases remaining between them. Germline loops: CDR1 SGHAT, CDR2 FQDESV (reference sequence). This CDR3 has 18 residues. CDR3 sequence (DNA): TGTGCCAGCAGCTCGAGGGACCGTAATAGCTCCTATAATTCACCCCTCCACTTT. It is translated as CASSSRDRNSSYNSPLHF.

The chain couples TRBV6-2 or TRBV6-3 to TRBJ2-4; no clear D gene. V lost 8 bases and J lost 8, with 13 bases in between. This CDR3 spans 12 amino acids. Looked up from germline, CDR1 is MNHEY and CDR2 is SVGEGT. CDR3 sequence: CASGPRWDIQYF. As DNA, the CDR3 is TGTGCCAGCGGACCTCGCTGGGACATTCAGTACTTC.

The rearrangement joins TRBV19 to TRBJ2-3; unclear D gene. The V gene's germline CDR1 is LNHDA and CDR2 SQIVND (reference sequence). The CDR3 is made up of 16 amino acids. Trimming stripped 6 bases from V and 2 bases from J, with 18 bases between. CDR3 amino acids: CASRTSAGLYTDTQYF. CDR3 sequence (DNA): TGTGCCAGTAGGACCTCGGCAGGCCTTTACACAGATACGCAGTATTTT.

This clonotype was seen only a few times. This rearrangement joins TRBV4-1 to TRBJ2-5; TRBD2 is a possible D gene (6 bases). Trimming cost V 4 bases and J 5 bases, with 14 bases left between them. Germline-derived CDR1 and CDR2 are MGHRA and YSYEKL. The CDR3 is 14 amino acids. The CDR3 nucleotides are TGCGCCAGCAGCCGACTAGAACCCCCGGAGACCCAGTACTTC. This translates into CASSRLEPPETQYF.

This clonotype was seen a handful of times. The genes are TRBV6-1 and TRBJ2-7; TRBD1 is a possible D gene (5 bases). This CDR3 spans 14 amino acids. Germline V gene data show CDR1 as MNHNS and CDR2 as SASEGT. Trimming removed 6 bases at V and 5 bases at J, with 17 bases between. CDR3 loop: CASSLTQGVNEQYF. The CDR3 DNA is TGTGCCAGCAGCCTAACCCAGGGTGTGAACGAGCAGTACTTC.

This clonotype was counted a few times. CDR3 sequence: CASSFWGTGTDTQYF. The DNA of the CDR3 is TGTGCCAGCAGTTTTTGGGGGACCGGCACAGATACGCAGTATTTT. This chain joins TRBV12-3 or TRBV12-4 and TRBJ2-3; either TRBD1 or TRBD2 may supply D (5 bases each). The CDR3 covers 15 residues. Trimming removed 3 bases from V and 1 base from J, with 11 bases in between.

On this clonotype itself: One end of the junction does not line up with germline, which may come from a read error. The V call is TRBV5-4, the J call TRBJ1-6, with 8 bases fitting TRBD1. The CDR3 is 14 residues long. Germline assignment: CDR1 SGHNT and CDR2 YYREEE (reference sequence). In DNA form, the CDR3 reads TGTGCCACCAGCTTGGAACAGGGGGATTCACCCCTCCACTTT. Its translation is CATSLEQGDSPLHF.

This clonotype has just a few counts. The genes are TRBV5-5 and TRBJ1-2; 7 bases match TRBD1. The V and J ends lost 5 bases and 8 bases, in that order; junction bases with no gene match: 12. Germline lookup yields CDR1 SGHKS and CDR2 YYEKEE (reference sequence). This CDR3 contains 14 residues. CDR3 sequence (DNA): TGTGCCAGCAGACCATCGACAGGGAGTTACGGCTACACCTTC. Translated: CASRPSTGSYGYTF.

The rearrangement joins TRBV5-1 to TRBJ1-1; D not resolved. Trimming took 4 bases from V and 7 from J, leaving 17 bases between them. This CDR3 comprises 14 residues. The germline gives CDR1 SGHRS, CDR2 YFSETQ. CDR3 sequence reads: CASSRRAFNFEAFF. CDR3 in DNA: TGCGCCAGCAGCCGACGGGCCTTCAATTTTGAAGCTTTCTTT. Filled out from reference TRBV5-1 and TRBJ1-1, the complete variable domain reads KAGVTQTPRYLIKTRGQQVTLSCSPISGHRSVSWYQQTPGQGLQFLFEYFSETQRNKGNFPGRFSGRQFSNSRSEMNVSTLELGDSALYLCASSRRAFNFEAFFGQGTRLTVV.

The chain combines TRBV7-2 with TRBJ2-1; D call uncertain. V gave up 5 bases and J gave up 9 bases, with 8 bases separating them. CDR1 is SGHTA, CDR2 FQGNSA, per germline. The CDR3 is 11 amino acids. The CDR3 sequence is CASSPTSEQFF. CDR3 bases: TGTGCCAGCAGCCCCACGAGTGAGCAGTTCTTC.

This chain links TRBV5-1 with TRBJ2-5, with D possibly being TRBD1 or TRBD2 (5 bases each). V was pared by 4 bases and J by 3 bases, with 16 bases between. CDR1 and CDR2 (germline): SGHRS, YFSETQ. The CDR3 totals 15 residues. CDR3 DNA: TGCGCCAGCAGCCAGGGAACAATGAGGGAAGAGACCCAGTACTTC. It codes for CASSQGTMREETQYF.

This sequence joins TRBV11-2 and TRBJ2-1; D possibly matches TRBD1 or TRBD2 (5 bases each). CDR1 and CDR2 (germline): SGHAT, FQNNGV. V was trimmed by 4 bases and J by 14 bases, leaving 21 bases between them. The CDR3 spans 14 residues. CDR3: CASSSPPRGERKFF. The CDR3 DNA follows: TGTGCCAGCAGCTCACCTCCCAGAGGGGAGAGGAAGTTCTTC.

The chain combines TRBV11-2 with TRBJ2-4, with D perhaps TRBD2 (6 bases). CDR1 SGHAT and CDR2 FQNNGV come from the germline V gene. The CDR3 totals 18 residues. V was clipped by 4 bases and J by 2 bases, with 21 bases between them. The CDR3 DNA sequence: TGTGCCAGCAGCTCCGGGCCTCGGGGGTCCGGTACCAAAAACATTCAGTACTTC. The encoded protein is CASSSGPRGSGTKNIQYF.

This clonotype has more than one count but fewer than ten. The chain combines TRBV9 with TRBJ2-1; D call uncertain. Trimming took off 0 bases at V and 7 bases at J, with 8 bases between the two ends. This CDR3 spans 13 amino acids. Germline CDR1 SGDLS, CDR2 YYNGEE. For the CDR3, the DNA is TGTGCCAGCAGCGTAGCCGGGCAGAATGAGCAGTTCTTC. Translation: CASSVAGQNEQFF.

The V gene is TRBV30, the J gene TRBJ1-3; D is uncertain. The CDR3 is 13 residues long. The germline CDR1 and CDR2 sequences are GTSNPN and SVGIG (reference sequence). Trimming shortened V by 4 bases and J by 0 bases, and 7 bases separated the two germline ends. CDR3 coding DNA: TGTGCCTGGATGTCAGGCTCTGGAAACACCATATATTTT. Translated, it gives CAWMSGSGNTIYF. Together with reference TRBV30 and TRBJ1-3, the CDR3 gives the full variable domain: SQTIHQWPATLVQPVGSPLSLECTVEGTSNPNLYWYRQAAGRGLQLLFYSVGIGQISSEVPQNLSASRPQDRQFILSSKKLLLSDSGFYLCAWMSGSGNTIYFGEGSWLTVV.

This chain connects TRBV5-1 to TRBJ2-7; 12 nucleotides line up with TRBD1. CDR3 length: 14 residues. Germline CDR1 is SGHRS and CDR2 is YFSETQ. Trimming cost V 7 bases and J 5 bases; bases outside gene matches: 7. CDR3 sequence reads: CASETGTGGDEQYF. The CDR3 DNA follows: TGCGCCAGCGAAACCGGGACAGGGGGCGACGAGCAGTACTTC. Combining the CDR3 with reference TRBV5-1 and TRBJ2-7 gives the whole variable domain KAGVTQTPRYLIKTRGQQVTLSCSPISGHRSVSWYQQTPGQGLQFLFEYFSETQRNKGNFPGRFSGRQFSNSRSEMNVSTLELGDSALYLCASETGTGGDEQYFGPGTRLTVT.

The chain uses TRBV5-6 and TRBJ2-1; 10 bases are a match to TRBD2. With V trimmed by 2 bases and J by 5 bases, 4 bases remained unmatched. The CDR3 length is 15 residues. CDR1 and CDR2 from the germline V gene are SGHDT and YYEEEE. This CDR3 reads CASSFLSGGDNEQFF. In nucleotides, the CDR3 is TGTGCCAGCAGCTTTCTAAGCGGGGGGGACAATGAGCAGTTCTTC.

The chain recombines TRBV5-3 with TRBJ1-2, with D uncertain. TRBV5-3 is given ORF status, its function remaining uncertain. Trimming pared 0 bases from V and 2 bases from J, leaving 8 bases between. The CDR3 is made up of 14 amino acids. The CDR3 spells CARSLGRWNYGYTF. CDR3 bases: TGTGCCAGAAGCTTGGGTCGCTGGAACTATGGCTACACCTTC.

This clonotype was observed at least ten times. The chain combines TRBV6-2 or TRBV6-3 with TRBJ1-5; D remains ambiguous. This CDR3 region has 13 residues. CDR1 and CDR2 from the germline V gene are MNHEY and SVGEGT. The V gene lost 2 bases and the J gene lost 5 bases, with 7 bases spanning the gap. CDR3 region: CASSYGRDQPQHF. CDR3 coding DNA: TGTGCCAGCAGTTACGGGAGGGATCAGCCCCAGCATTTT.

The gene calls are TRBV12-3 or TRBV12-4 and TRBJ1-2; D remains ambiguous. Deletions cut 2 bases from V and 10 bases from J, with 8 bases between. CDR3 length: 11 amino acids. The CDR3 is CASSLNGLYTF. CDR3 sequence (DNA): TGTGCCAGCAGTTTAAACGGACTCTACACCTTC.

This clonotype was counted many times. The chain is built from TRBV5-1 and TRBJ1-2; 8 positions match TRBD1. Trimming cost V 2 bases and J 3 bases; bases outside gene matches: 3. The CDR3 is made up of 14 amino acids. The germline V gene encodes CDR1 SGHRS and CDR2 YFSETQ. Written as DNA, the CDR3 is TGCGCCAGCAGCTTCGGGACAGGCGACTATGGCTACACCTTC. Amino acids: CASSFGTGDYGYTF.

This clonotype was recorded a few times. The chain has TRBV5-1 and TRBJ2-7; TRBD1 matches 9 bases. V was pared by 4 bases and J by 0 bases, with 8 bases of the junction left unmatched. The CDR3 contains 16 residues. The germline CDR1 and CDR2 sequences are SGHRS and YFSETQ. CDR3 in DNA: TGCGCCAGCAGCCTACACCGGGACAGGGACTCCTACGAGCAGTACTTC. Protein product: CASSLHRDRDSYEQYF.

A few counts support this clonotype. The genes are TRBV7-3 and TRBJ2-3; D perhaps matches TRBD2 (6 bases). The V gene lost 1 base and the J gene lost 5 bases, with 13 bases spanning the gap. Germline-derived CDR1 and CDR2 are SGHTA and FQGTGA. The CDR3 extends over 15 amino acids. The CDR3 protein is CASSLKLGGGDTQYF. The DNA for the CDR3 is TGTGCCAGCAGCTTAAAGTTGGGGGGAGGAGATACGCAGTATTTT.